Listed here are 25 T cell receptor beta chains from one sample, sequenced in a study of cytomegalovirus exposure and HLA in healthy donors. Vbeta (60) and Jbeta (13) primers were used in the PCR. This table comes from immunoSEQ multiplex PCR, and its TCRdb copy is limited to in-frame clones, with some not included. The sample has 60,000 to 70,000 clones; the top ten hold roughly 4.8%. Sample: PBMCs. The receptors were sampled from a man aged 25-45 years in good health and CMV-seropositive.

This rearrangement joins TRBV19 to TRBJ2-3, with D perhaps TRBD1 (5 bases). Germline V lookup: CDR1 LNHDA, CDR2 SQIVND (reference sequence). Trimming shortened V by 8 bases and J by 11 bases, and 26 bases separated the two germline ends. This CDR3 is 15 amino acids long. The CDR3 nucleotides are TGTGCCAGTTCCTCCCTAGGGGAAGCGACGGATGAGCAGTATTTT. Amino acid sequence: CASSSLGEATDEQYF.

The chain couples TRBV2 to TRBJ2-4, with TRBD1 identical over 8 bases. From germline, CDR1 is SNHLY and CDR2 FYNNEI. The CDR3 sequence is 15 residues long. Unmatched junction bases numbered 5, after V lost 6 bases and J lost 1 base. The CDR3 DNA reads as TGTGCCAGCAGCCAGGGGGCGGCGGCCAAAAACATTCAGTACTTC. It encodes CASSQGAAAKNIQYF.

CDR3 nucleotide sequence: TGTGCCAGCAGCTTACGCGGGGAGTCCTACGAGCAGTACTTC. Translated: CASSLRGESYEQYF. The chain employs TRBV7-9 and TRBJ2-7, with a possible D match to TRBD2 (6 bases). The CDR3 is 14 amino acids. Germline assignment: CDR1 SEHNR and CDR2 FQNEAQ (reference sequence). Trimming shortened V by 2 bases and J by 1 base, and 9 bases separated the two germline ends.

The DNA for the CDR3 is TGTGCCAGCAGCTTAACAGGCGGAGGAAATGAGCAGTTCTTC. Protein product: CASSLTGGGNEQFF. V and J are TRBV7-3 and TRBJ2-1; a possible D gene is TRBD2 (5 bases). Germline loops: CDR1 SGHTA, CDR2 FQGTGA. The germline V and J ends were trimmed by 0 bases and 7 bases, with 10 bases remaining between them. The CDR3 is 14 residues long.

The V gene is TRBV6-5, the J gene TRBJ2-5; 8 bases line up with TRBD1. Germline CDR1 is MNHEY and CDR2 is SVGAGI. J lost 1 base, V lost 2 bases, and 3 bases had no gene match. This CDR3 is 15 amino acids long. CDR3: CASSYGTGRQETQYF. The DNA of the CDR3 is TGTGCCAGCAGTTACGGGACAGGACGCCAAGAGACCCAGTACTTC.

The chain has TRBV19 and TRBJ2-2; D uncertain. Trimming pared 2 bases from V and 3 bases from J, leaving 7 bases between. This CDR3 has 14 residues. Per germline, CDR1 LNHDA and CDR2 SQIVND (reference sequence). CDR3 sequence (DNA): TGTGCCAGTAGTATAAGAGGATACACCGGGGAGCTGTTTTTT. This sequence encodes CASSIRGYTGELFF.

The rearrangement uses TRBV6-6 and TRBJ2-4; 9 bases line up with TRBD1. Germline-derived CDR1 and CDR2 are MNHNY and SVGAGI (reference sequence). Trimming cost V 5 bases and J 3 bases; bases outside gene matches: 8. This CDR3 region has 16 residues. The CDR3 bases are TGTGCCAGCAGTAGGAGGACAGGGGAACACAAAAACATTCAGTACTTC. Residues: CASSRRTGEHKNIQYF.

The rearrangement joins TRBV4-1 to TRBJ2-2, with D perhaps matching TRBD2 (8 bases). This CDR3 spans 20 amino acids. Germline loops: CDR1 MGHRA, CDR2 YSYEKL. V was shortened by 3 bases and J by 5 bases, with 28 bases between the two germline ends. CDR3 in amino acids: CASSQRDSSGIVYGTGELFF. The CDR3 DNA follows: TGCGCCAGCAGCCAGCGGGACAGTAGCGGGATAGTGTACGGAACCGGGGAGCTGTTTTTT.

The chain links TRBV6-6 to TRBJ2-5, with 14 bases fitting TRBD2. J was trimmed by 4 bases and V by 5 bases; bases with no gene match: 3. The CDR3 spans 15 residues. The germline CDR1 and CDR2 sequences are MNHNY and SVGAGI (reference sequence). CDR3 loop: CASSNGLAGGETQYF. The CDR3 DNA reads as TGTGCCAGCAGTAACGGACTAGCGGGGGGAGAGACCCAGTACTTC.

This chain links TRBV9 with TRBJ2-3; D is unclear. The CDR3 consists of 14 residues. V was trimmed by 0 bases and J by 1 base, leaving 6 bases between them. Per germline, CDR1 SGDLS and CDR2 YYNGEE. CDR3 coding DNA: TGTGCCAGCAGCGTAGGGTCGGGCACAGATACGCAGTATTTT. It specifies CASSVGSGTDTQYF.

The CDR3, as DNA: TGCGCCAGCAGCCCACACCCGACCAGGCTCGAGGGCTACACCTTC. It yields the protein CASSPHPTRLEGYTF. The chain carries TRBV5-1 and TRBJ1-2; no clear D. The V gene lost 4 bases and the J gene lost 8 bases, with 21 bases spanning the gap. The CDR3 has 15 residues. Germline assignment: CDR1 SGHRS and CDR2 YFSETQ. Combining the CDR3 with reference TRBV5-1 and TRBJ1-2 gives the whole variable domain KAGVTQTPRYLIKTRGQQVTLSCSPISGHRSVSWYQQTPGQGLQFLFEYFSETQRNKGNFPGRFSGRQFSNSRSEMNVSTLELGDSALYLCASSPHPTRLEGYTFGSGTRLTVV.

The chain couples TRBV10-3 to TRBJ2-1; the match to TRBD2 covers 7 bases. Per the germline V gene, CDR1 is ENHRY and CDR2 is SYGVKD. V gave up 4 bases and J gave up 7 bases; unmatched junction bases: 7. This CDR3 has 14 residues. This CDR3 reads CAISGGEGVNEQFF. The CDR3 nucleotides are TGTGCCATCAGTGGTGGGGAGGGCGTAAATGAGCAGTTCTTC.

The CDR3 loop reads CASSRRQGVDYEQYF. The CDR3 DNA follows: TGTGCCAGCAGCCGCCGACAGGGGGTTGACTACGAGCAGTACTTC. The J gene is TRBJ2-7, the V gene TRBV4-2, with 9 bases aligning to TRBD1. This CDR3 contains 15 residues. Germline CDR1 LGHNA, CDR2 YNFKEQ. V lost 4 bases and J lost 3; bases outside the gene matches: 7.

The CDR3 DNA follows: TGTGCCAGCAGCTTAGCAGGGGGCGGGTCGGAGACCCAGTACTTC. Amino acids: CASSLAGGGSETQYF. The chain is built from TRBV7-9 and TRBJ2-5, with 7 bases matching TRBD1. CDR1 and CDR2 (germline): SEHNR, FQNEAQ (reference sequence). The CDR3 consists of 15 residues. V gave up 0 bases and J gave up 5 bases; unmatched junction bases: 6.

The chain links TRBV2 to TRBJ1-5; 7 bases agree with TRBD1. With V trimmed by 10 bases and J by 7 bases, 13 bases remained unmatched. The germline V gene encodes CDR1 SNHLY and CDR2 FYNNEI. The CDR3 is 14 residues long. CDR3 nucleotide sequence: TGTGCCACCCGAGGAGGGGGCCCAGGGCAGCCCCAGCATTTT. Protein: CATRGGGPGQPQHF.

The chain recombines TRBV4-2 with TRBJ1-1; D ambiguous. The length of the CDR3 is 14 residues. Germline assignment: CDR1 LGHNA and CDR2 YNFKEQ. Trimming shortened V by 1 base and J by 4 bases, and 10 bases separated the two germline ends. For the CDR3, the DNA is TGTGCCAGCAGCCAAGCCGGACTGGGCACTGAAGCTTTCTTT. It translates to CASSQAGLGTEAFF.

The chain links TRBV6-1 to TRBJ2-1; 10 bases match TRBD2. The CDR3 runs to 17 residues. Trimming removed 2 bases from V and 5 bases from J; junction bases left unmatched: 9. The V gene's germline CDR1 is MNHNS and CDR2 SASEGT. As DNA, the CDR3 is TGTGCCAGCAGTGAAAAGGTCCTAGCGGGGGCGGACAATGAGCAGTTCTTC. It is translated as CASSEKVLAGADNEQFF.

This chain uses TRBV6-6 with TRBJ1-2; 9 bases are a match to TRBD1. The V segment lost 6 bases and the J segment 6 bases; nucleotides outside the gene matches: 5. This CDR3 is built from 13 residues. Germline loops: CDR1 MNHNY, CDR2 SVGAGI (reference sequence). CDR3: CASRQTGGDGYTF. For the CDR3, the DNA is TGTGCCAGCAGGCAGACAGGGGGGGATGGCTACACCTTC.

Written as DNA, the CDR3 is TGCAGCGTTGTGGTCCTGGGCGGGGGCTACACCTTC. Its protein product is CSVVVLGGGYTF. The chain has TRBV29-1 and TRBJ1-2, with D uncertain. V lost 4 bases and J lost 8, with 14 bases in between. The CDR3 runs to 12 residues. Germline CDR1 SQVTM, CDR2 ANQGSEA.

The rearrangement joins TRBV9 to TRBJ2-3; D possibly corresponds to TRBD2 (7 bases). CDR1 and CDR2 from the germline V gene are SGDLS and YYNGEE. V dropped 0 bases and J dropped 6 bases, with 26 bases sitting between them. The CDR3 is 19 amino acids. CDR3 bases: TGTGCCAGCAGCGTAGAGGGGGGGGGAAGCGGGACCATATGGGATACGCAGTATTTT. This encodes CASSVEGGGSGTIWDTQYF.

The rearrangement uses TRBV6-5 and TRBJ1-2; 9 nucleotides match TRBD1. V shed 4 bases, J shed 3 bases, and the junction held 9 bases outside the gene matches. This CDR3 is built from 16 residues. Germline V lookup: CDR1 MNHEY, CDR2 SVGAGI. The CDR3 nucleotides read TGTGCCAGCAGTTCCGGGACAGGGTTAGAGGACTATGGCTACACCTTC. Translation gives CASSSGTGLEDYGYTF.

The CDR3, as DNA: TGTGCCAGCAGTTACCACGGGTCTGGGGCCAACGTCCTGACTTTC. This translates into CASSYHGSGANVLTF. The chain has TRBV6-5 and TRBJ2-6; D remains ambiguous. The length of the CDR3 is 15 residues. CDR1 is MNHEY and CDR2 is SVGAGI in the germline V gene. V was shortened by 2 bases and J by 1 base, with 6 bases between the two germline ends.

The chain carries TRBV4-2 and TRBJ2-3; TRBD2 agrees at 13 bases. Germline assignment: CDR1 LGHNA and CDR2 YNFKEQ. CDR3 length: 16 amino acids. V shed 6 bases and J 2 bases; nucleotides not matched to a gene: 5. CDR3 residues: CASRRTSGGLTDTQYF. CDR3 coding DNA: TGTGCCAGCAGGCGGACTAGCGGGGGACTCACAGATACGCAGTATTTT.

The chain employs TRBV7-2 and TRBJ1-1, with a weak D call TRBD1 (6 bases). The CDR3 spans 14 residues. V gave up 5 bases and J gave up 4 bases, with 14 bases separating them. Per the germline V gene, CDR1 is SGHTA and CDR2 is FQGNSA. The CDR3 DNA reads TGTGCCAGCAGCAGTTACAGGGATGGCACTGAAGCTTTCTTT. Its protein is CASSSYRDGTEAFF.

The chain links TRBV2 to TRBJ2-3; TRBD1 might be the D (5 bases). V lost 4 bases and J lost 5, with 10 bases in between. From germline, CDR1 is SNHLY and CDR2 FYNNEI. The CDR3 covers 13 residues. In DNA form, the CDR3 reads TGTGCCAGCAGTGTGGCAGGGTTAGATACGCAGTATTTT. This encodes CASSVAGLDTQYF.